The clone carrying this T cell receptor (beta chain) is judged medium-sized. The antigen is unknown. This entry comes from a study of metastatic and nonmetastatic thyroid tumors. Study-wide background: Peripheral blood and tumor or nodule samples from malignant and benign thyroid patients were compared. Study results and caveats: Benign nodules were reported to have significantly lower TCR beta diversity than malignant thyroid tumors, in blood and tumor.

There were no patients who had received any treatment before thyroid surgery. The CDR3 contains 16 residues. Trimming removed 0 bases from V and 10 bases from J; junction bases left unmatched: 13. Germline V lookup: CDR1 SGHDT, CDR2 YYEEEE. How the authors handled the data: Using the CDR3 differences seen across clinicopathological groups, the authors built a distant-metastasis classifier for papillary thyroid cancer, which was meant to discriminate distant-metastatic patients. TCRdb reanalyzed the PCR reads via MiXCR. V and J calls and clone size were set by TCRdb, not the authors. Of 14,000 to 15,000 clones listed, approximately 3.9% were seen once; the top ten hold less than 30%.

This receptor was obtained from a female donor with papillary thyroid cancer or a benign thyroid nodule (not recorded which). Some clones in this sample may be carry-over from other donors' samples. The sequenced sample was tumor tissue. This sequence joins TRBV5-6 and TRBJ2-1; 7 bases match TRBD2. CDR3 DNA: TGTGCCAGCAGCTTGGGGCGCCGCAGCGGGGCTCGGGAGCAGTTCTTC. It is translated as CASSLGRRSGAREQFF.